The 7 T cell receptor beta chains presented below share a single source sample, sequenced in a study of a mutant IDH1 vaccine in newly diagnosed glioma. Libraries were prepared by immunoSEQ multiplex PCR; TCRdb keeps only in-frame clonotypes and omits some of them. Of tens of thousands of clones listed, approximately 83% are singletons. Described time point: baseline, week 1 (first vaccination visit). Treatment described: pre-vaccination baseline after standard-of-care therapy. The sequenced sample was PBMCs, obtained from a glioma patient treated with radiotherapy, temozolomide or both. The source is a woman in her 50s with glioma.

This clone was seen once. As DNA, the CDR3 is TGCGCCAGCAGCCAAGACCGGGCGGGGAGTTATCAAGAGACCCAGTACTTC. As protein: CASSQDRAGSYQETQYF. The V and J genes are TRBV4-1 and TRBJ2-5; tentatively, D is TRBD2 (6 bases). The germline CDR1 and CDR2 sequences are MGHRA and YSYEKL. The CDR3 is made up of 17 amino acids. The germline V and J ends were trimmed by 0 bases and 2 bases, with 16 bases remaining between them.

The chain joins TRBV28 to TRBJ1-5; D gene uncertain. Per germline, CDR1 MDHEN and CDR2 SYDVKM. V lost 10 bases to trimming and J lost 4 bases, with 17 bases between them. The CDR3 contains 14 residues. The CDR3 loop is CATHTPGYNQPQHF. In DNA, the CDR3 is TGTGCCACCCACACGCCCGGTTATAATCAGCCCCAGCATTTT.

The chain has TRBV9 and TRBJ2-5; a weak D match, TRBD2 (6 bases). V was shortened by 0 bases and J by 7 bases, with 13 bases between the two germline ends. The germline V gene encodes CDR1 SGDLS and CDR2 YYNGEE. The CDR3 length is 14 residues. Here the CDR3 DNA reads TGTGCCAGCAGCGTAGCTCAGGACGGGGGGACCCAGTACTTC. This gives the protein CASSVAQDGGTQYF.

This chain links TRBV6-1 with TRBJ2-1, with D possibly being TRBD1 (6 bases). The CDR3 contains 14 residues. Trimming stripped 6 bases from V and 4 bases from J, with 13 bases between. CDR1 MNHNS and CDR2 SASEGT come from the germline V gene. CDR3 protein: CASRDGQLYNEQFF. For the CDR3, the DNA is TGTGCCAGCAGGGATGGACAGCTTTACAATGAGCAGTTCTTC.

J is TRBJ1-2 and V is TRBV20-1, with unresolved D. V shed 3 bases and J shed 11 bases, with 13 bases lying between them. The CDR3 covers 11 residues. The germline gives CDR1 DFQATT, CDR2 SNEGSKA (reference sequence). CDR3 sequence reads: CSASGEGSYTF. CDR3 in DNA: TGCAGTGCTAGTGGCGAAGGATCTTACACCTTC.

V usage is TRBV29-1 and J usage is TRBJ2-7, with D maybe TRBD2 (5 bases). There are 13 residues in the CDR3. Germline V gene sequence: CDR1 SQVTM, CDR2 ANQGSEA. The V end was cut by 3 bases, the J end by 5 bases, with 14 bases between. CDR3: CSVDGESLDEQYF. CDR3 DNA sequence: TGCAGCGTTGATGGGGAGTCTCTTGACGAGCAGTACTTC.

The rearrangement uses TRBV25-1 and TRBJ1-1; D not certain. CDR1 and CDR2 (germline): MGHDK, SYGVNS. The CDR3 length is 14 residues. Between the trimmed V and J ends, which lost 6 bases and 1 base, there was a span of 12 bases. CDR3 protein: CASSRGLTNTEAFF. CDR3 DNA: TGTGCCAGCAGCCGAGGACTGACGAACACTGAAGCTTTCTTT.